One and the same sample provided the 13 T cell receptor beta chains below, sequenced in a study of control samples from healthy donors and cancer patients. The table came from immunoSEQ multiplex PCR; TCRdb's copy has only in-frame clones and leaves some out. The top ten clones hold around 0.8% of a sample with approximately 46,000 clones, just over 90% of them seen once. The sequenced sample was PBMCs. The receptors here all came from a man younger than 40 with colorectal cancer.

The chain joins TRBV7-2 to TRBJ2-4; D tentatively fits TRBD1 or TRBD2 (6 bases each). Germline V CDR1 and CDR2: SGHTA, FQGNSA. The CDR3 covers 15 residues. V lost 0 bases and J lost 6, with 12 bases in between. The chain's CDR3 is CASSLAAGHLNIQYF. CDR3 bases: TGTGCCAGCAGCTTAGCTGCGGGACACCTAAACATTCAGTACTTC.

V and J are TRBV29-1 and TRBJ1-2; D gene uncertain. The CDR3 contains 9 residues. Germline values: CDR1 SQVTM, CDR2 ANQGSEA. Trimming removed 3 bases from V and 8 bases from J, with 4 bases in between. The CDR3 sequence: CSVDWGYTF. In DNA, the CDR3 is TGCAGCGTTGACTGGGGCTACACCTTC.

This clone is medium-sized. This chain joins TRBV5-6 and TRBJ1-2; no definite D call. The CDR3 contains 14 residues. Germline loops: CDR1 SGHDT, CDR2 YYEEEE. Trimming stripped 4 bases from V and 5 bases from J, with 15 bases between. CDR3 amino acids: CASSAIGRGYGYTF. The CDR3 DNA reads TGTGCCAGCAGCGCTATCGGGCGAGGGTATGGCTACACCTTC.

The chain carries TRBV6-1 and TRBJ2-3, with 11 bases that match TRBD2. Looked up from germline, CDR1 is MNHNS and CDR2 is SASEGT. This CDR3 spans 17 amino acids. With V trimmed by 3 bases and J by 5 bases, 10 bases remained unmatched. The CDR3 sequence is CASSDVSASGGRDTQYF. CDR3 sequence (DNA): TGTGCCAGCAGTGATGTCTCGGCTAGCGGGGGGAGAGATACGCAGTATTTT.

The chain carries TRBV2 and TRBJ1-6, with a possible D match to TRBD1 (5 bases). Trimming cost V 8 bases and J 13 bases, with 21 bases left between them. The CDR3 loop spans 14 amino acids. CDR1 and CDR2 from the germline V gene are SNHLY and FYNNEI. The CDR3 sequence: CASLKGRGVSPLHF. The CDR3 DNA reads TGTGCCAGCCTAAAGGGAAGGGGTGTTTCGCCCCTCCACTTT.

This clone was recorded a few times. CDR3 in amino acids: CASSLGGQGGQPQHF. The CDR3, as DNA: TGTGCCAGCAGCTTAGGGGGACAGGGTGGTCAGCCCCAGCATTTT. The chain is built from TRBV7-6 and TRBJ1-5; TRBD1 matches 9 bases. The CDR3 has 15 amino acids. The J segment lost 6 bases and the V segment lost 1 base, leaving 4 bases of the junction unmatched. Germline V lookup: CDR1 SGHVS, CDR2 FNYEAQ.

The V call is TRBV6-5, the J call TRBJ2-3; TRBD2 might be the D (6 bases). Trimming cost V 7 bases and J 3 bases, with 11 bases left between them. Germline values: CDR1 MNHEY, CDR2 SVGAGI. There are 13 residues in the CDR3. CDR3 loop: CASTLGGTDTQYF. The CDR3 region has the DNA TGTGCCAGCACCCTGGGGGGAACAGATACGCAGTATTTT.

CDR3 protein: CASSGSSRTDTQYF. DNA of the CDR3: TGTGCCAGCAGTGGTAGTAGCCGCACAGATACGCAGTATTTT. The chain joins TRBV2 to TRBJ2-3; the D is unclear. V lost 4 bases to trimming and J lost 1 base, with 9 bases between them. The germline CDR1 and CDR2 sequences are SNHLY and FYNNEI. The CDR3 totals 14 residues.

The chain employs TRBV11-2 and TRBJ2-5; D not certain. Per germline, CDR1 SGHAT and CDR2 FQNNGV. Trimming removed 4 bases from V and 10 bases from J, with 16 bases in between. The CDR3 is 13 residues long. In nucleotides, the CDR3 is TGTGCCAGCAGCTATAACACCGACGCCTTCCAGTACTTC. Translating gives CASSYNTDAFQYF.

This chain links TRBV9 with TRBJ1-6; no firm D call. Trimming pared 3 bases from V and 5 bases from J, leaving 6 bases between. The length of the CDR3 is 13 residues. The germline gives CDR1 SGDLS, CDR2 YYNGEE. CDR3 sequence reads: CASSEGNNSPLHF. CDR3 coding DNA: TGTGCCAGCAGCGAGGGAAATAATTCACCCCTCCACTTT.

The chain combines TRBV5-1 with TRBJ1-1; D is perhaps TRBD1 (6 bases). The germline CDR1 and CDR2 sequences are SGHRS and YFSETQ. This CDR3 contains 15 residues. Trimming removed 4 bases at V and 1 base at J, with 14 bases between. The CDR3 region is CASSEQGFENTEAFF. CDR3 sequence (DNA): TGCGCCAGCAGCGAACAGGGTTTCGAGAACACTGAAGCTTTCTTT.

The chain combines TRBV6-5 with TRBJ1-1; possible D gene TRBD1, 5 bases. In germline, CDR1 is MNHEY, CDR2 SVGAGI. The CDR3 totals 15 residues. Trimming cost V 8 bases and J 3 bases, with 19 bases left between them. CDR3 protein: CASLGGGITYTEAFF. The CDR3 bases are TGTGCCAGCCTAGGTGGGGGGATAACGTACACTGAAGCTTTCTTT.

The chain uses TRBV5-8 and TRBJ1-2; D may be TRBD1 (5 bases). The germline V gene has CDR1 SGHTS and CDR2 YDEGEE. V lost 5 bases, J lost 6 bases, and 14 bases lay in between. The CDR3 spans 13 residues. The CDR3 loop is CASSLVPGDGYTF. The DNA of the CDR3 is TGTGCCAGCAGTCTGGTCCCGGGGGATGGCTACACCTTC.